This TCR beta chain stems from a study of T cells in Graves' hyperthyroidism and ophthalmopathy. At the level of the study: Pretreatment peripheral blood was obtained at initial diagnosis.

This clonotype occurred a few times. Amplification of TCR beta CDR3 regions was performed using RNA transcripts as template. HTBI primers drove first-round RT-PCR of the TCR CDR3. TCRdb processed the multiplex PCR reads anew with MiXCR; each CDR3 protein has one entry. The sample includes roughly 750,000 distinct CDR3 sequences, roughly 15% seen only once; the top ten take approximately 8%. Losses at the gene ends were 8 bases for V and 7 bases for J; bases not matched to a gene: 7. Germline V lookup: CDR1 GTSNPN, CDR2 SVGIG (reference sequence). The CDR3 runs 12 residues. On the basis of clinical symptoms, serum thyroxine and TRAb, thyroid ultrasound and orbital computed tomography, diagnoses were made.

This TCR came from a man aged 18 to 35 with Graves' hyperthyroidism. The sample taken for sequencing was blood. The rearrangement uses TRBV30 and TRBJ2-3; 9 bases map to TRBD2. CDR3: CAGNLAGYTQYF. In nucleotides, the CDR3 is TGTGCCGGGAACCTAGCGGGATATACGCAGTATTTT.